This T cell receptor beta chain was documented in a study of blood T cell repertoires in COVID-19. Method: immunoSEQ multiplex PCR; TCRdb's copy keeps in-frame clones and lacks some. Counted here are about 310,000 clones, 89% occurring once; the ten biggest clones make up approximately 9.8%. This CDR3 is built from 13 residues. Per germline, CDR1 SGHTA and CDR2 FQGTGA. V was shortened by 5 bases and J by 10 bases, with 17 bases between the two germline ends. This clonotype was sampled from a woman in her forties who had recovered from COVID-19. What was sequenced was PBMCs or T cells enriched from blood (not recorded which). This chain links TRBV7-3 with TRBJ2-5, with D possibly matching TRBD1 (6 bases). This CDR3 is CASSPSRDTYQYF. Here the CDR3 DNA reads TGTGCCAGCAGCCCATCCCGGGACACTTACCAGTACTTC.